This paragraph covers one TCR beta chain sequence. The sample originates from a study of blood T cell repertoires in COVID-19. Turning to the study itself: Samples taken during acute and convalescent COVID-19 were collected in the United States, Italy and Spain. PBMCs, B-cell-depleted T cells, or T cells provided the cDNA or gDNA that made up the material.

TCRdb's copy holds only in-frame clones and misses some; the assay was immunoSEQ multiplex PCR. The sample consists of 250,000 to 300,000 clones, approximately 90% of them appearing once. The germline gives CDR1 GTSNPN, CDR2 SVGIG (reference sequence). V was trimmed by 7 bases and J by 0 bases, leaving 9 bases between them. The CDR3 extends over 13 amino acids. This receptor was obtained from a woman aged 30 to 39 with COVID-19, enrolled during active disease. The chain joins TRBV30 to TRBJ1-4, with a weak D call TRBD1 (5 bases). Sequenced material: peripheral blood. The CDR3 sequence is CASRGATNEKLFF. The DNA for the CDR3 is TGTGCCTCGCGGGGGGCAACTAATGAAAAACTGTTTTTT.